Following are 13 T cell receptor beta chains from one sample sequenced in a study of spatial heterogeneity in lung cancer. TCRdb recomputed calls from the 5' RACE reads with MiXCR, one row per CDR3 protein. The data contain 40,000 to 45,000 distinct CDR3 sequences, roughly 13% of them seen just once; the ten biggest clones take up around 54%. As to time point: sample taken at primary tumor resection. The sample in question was PBMCs, obtained at surgery. The source is a male donor with early-stage non-small cell lung cancer.

This chain uses TRBV2 with TRBJ2-3; 10 bases map to TRBD1. CDR1 is SNHLY, CDR2 FYNNEI, per germline. V trimming: 0 bases; J trimming: 1 base; junction bases outside the gene matches: 1. The CDR3 length is 16 residues. This chain's CDR3 is CASSEAGTGGTDTQYF. The DNA for the CDR3 is TGTGCCAGCAGTGAAGCGGGGACAGGGGGCACAGATACGCAGTATTTT.

This clonotype has a handful of counts. V gene TRBV7-8 combines with J gene TRBJ1-1; perhaps TRBD1 as D (6 bases). This CDR3 spans 16 amino acids. The V gene's germline CDR1 is SGHVS and CDR2 FQNEAQ. V lost 3 bases to trimming and J lost 3 bases, with 17 bases between them. CDR3 coding DNA: TGTGCCAGCAGCTTTATGAGGGGGAGAATGGACACTGAAGCTTTCTTT. Its protein is CASSFMRGRMDTEAFF.

This clonotype has at least ten counts. The genes are TRBV5-5 and TRBJ1-4; D is uncertain. Germline-derived CDR1 and CDR2 are SGHKS and YYEKEE (reference sequence). CDR3 length equals 16 residues. Trimming pared 1 base from V and 0 bases from J, leaving 10 bases between. The CDR3 nucleotides are TGTGCCAGCAGCTTGACACCCCGGTCAACTAATGAAAAACTGTTTTTT. It encodes CASSLTPRSTNEKLFF.

There are many counts of this clonotype. The rearrangement links TRBV7-2 to TRBJ1-1; perhaps TRBD1 as D (5 bases). The CDR3 sequence is 13 residues long. The germline CDR1 and CDR2 sequences are SGHTA and FQGNSA. The V gene lost 1 base and the J gene lost 8 bases, with 11 bases spanning the gap. The CDR3 DNA sequence: TGTGCCAGCAGCTTAGACAGGACTGAAGAAGCTTTCTTT. Encoded protein: CASSLDRTEEAFF.

This clonotype was seen more than once but under ten times. This chain uses TRBV7-8 with TRBJ2-1, with D possibly being TRBD1 (6 bases). The germline V gene encodes CDR1 SGHVS and CDR2 FQNEAQ. The V and J ends lost 5 bases and 5 bases respectively, with 16 bases between them. This CDR3 is 15 amino acids long. The CDR3 DNA reads as TGTGCCAGCAGCCCCGATACAGGGTTCGACAATGAGCAGTTCTTC. Translation: CASSPDTGFDNEQFF. Full variable domain (missing parts from reference TRBV7-8 and TRBJ2-1): GAGVSQSPRYKVAKRGQDVALRCDPISGHVSLFWYQQALGQGPEFLTYFQNEAQLDKSGLPSDRFFAERPEGSVSTLKIQRTQQEDSAVYLCASSPDTGFDNEQFFGPGTRLTVL.

This clonotype has just a few counts. V usage is TRBV11-2 and J usage is TRBJ1-4; 8 nucleotides align to TRBD1. The germline CDR1 and CDR2 sequences are SGHAT and FQNNGV. V gave up 1 base and J gave up 0 bases; unmatched junction bases: 7. CDR3 length equals 18 residues. The CDR3 sequence: CASSLGAGGSATNEKLFF. CDR3 bases: TGTGCCAGCAGCTTAGGGGCAGGGGGCTCGGCAACTAATGAAAAACTGTTTTTT. The complete variable domain, with remaining parts taken from reference TRBV11-2 and TRBJ1-4, reads EAGVAQSPRYKIIEKRQSVAFWCNPISGHATLYWYQQILGQGPKLLIQFQNNGVVDDSQLPKDRFSAERLKGVDSTLKIQPAKLEDSAVYLCASSLGAGGSATNEKLFFGSGTQLSVL.

In its sample, this clonotype was seen a few times. The CDR3 loop is CATLQGHNSPLHF. DNA for the CDR3: TGTGCCACCCTACAGGGGCATAATTCACCCCTCCACTTT. The chain joins TRBV10-3 to TRBJ1-6; 7 nucleotides line up with TRBD1. Unmatched junction bases numbered 5, after V lost 10 bases and J lost 5 bases. The CDR3 sequence is 13 residues long. Germline loops: CDR1 ENHRY, CDR2 SYGVKD.

The chain recombines TRBV6-1 with TRBJ1-2; D ambiguous. The germline CDR1 and CDR2 sequences are MNHNS and SASEGT. The V end lost 1 base, the J end lost 5 bases, and 8 bases lay between the germline ends. The CDR3 has 13 residues. The CDR3 sequence is CASSEVKSYGYTF. The CDR3 region has the DNA TGTGCCAGCAGTGAAGTTAAGAGTTATGGCTACACCTTC.

This clonotype was seen at least ten times. V and J are TRBV4-1 and TRBJ2-7; no clear D gene. This CDR3 has 13 residues. Trimming took 4 bases from V and 7 from J, leaving 14 bases between them. Germline-derived CDR1 and CDR2 are MGHRA and YSYEKL. For the CDR3, the DNA is TGCGCCAGCAGCCCCCGGATGGCAGTTGAGCAGTACTTC. Its protein is CASSPRMAVEQYF.

This sequence joins TRBV2 and TRBJ2-1, with D perhaps assigned TRBD1 or TRBD2 (5 bases each). Trimming took off 7 bases at V and 6 bases at J, with 16 bases between the two ends. The CDR3 spans 14 residues. Germline lookup yields CDR1 SNHLY and CDR2 FYNNEI. The CDR3 is CASKEGTAVNEQFF. The CDR3 bases are TGTGCCAGCAAGGAAGGGACGGCGGTCAATGAGCAGTTCTTC.

The table lists this clonotype with many counts. The chain uses TRBV3-1 and TRBJ2-2; D is possibly TRBD1 or TRBD2 (6 bases each). This CDR3 has 16 residues. The germline V gene encodes CDR1 LGHDT and CDR2 YNNKEL (reference sequence). Trimming cost V 0 bases and J 4 bases, with 12 bases left between them. CDR3 amino acids: CASSQDPGAVTGELFF. The CDR3, as DNA: TGTGCCAGCAGCCAAGATCCGGGGGCGGTCACCGGGGAGCTGTTTTTT.

This sequence joins TRBV7-3 and TRBJ2-1, with 10 bases lining up with TRBD2. The CDR3 contains 15 residues. CDR1 is SGHTA and CDR2 is FQGTGA in the germline V gene. With V trimmed by 4 bases and J by 6 bases, 6 bases remained unmatched. The CDR3 DNA reads as TGTGCCAGCAGCTCTCTAGCGGGAGTAGGCAATGAGCAGTTCTTC. This sequence encodes CASSSLAGVGNEQFF.

This clonotype was counted ten times or more. The genes are TRBV9 and TRBJ2-7; 9 bases map to TRBD1. V lost 3 bases, J lost 1 base, and 2 bases stayed unmatched. CDR3 length: 14 residues. Germline V gene sequence: CDR1 SGDLS, CDR2 YYNGEE. The CDR3 region has the DNA TGTGCCAGCAGCGCAGACAGGGGGTCCTACGAGCAGTACTTC. Its translation is CASSADRGSYEQYF.